This TCR beta chain appears in the sequencing data of a study of cytotoxic CD8 clonotypes in ibrutinib-treated CLL. Study at large: Results showed around 25 partial and 2 complete responses; following median approximately 68 months, around 15 remained remitted, roughly twelve advanced. Response samples were taken after a median of about 12 months on treatment, range 6 to 36. Study-level results: Sustained-remission and progressing patients' sampling times differed.

Depth targeted 1 in 200,000 to 1 in 1 million T cells, averaging 10x coverage per clonotype. Assay: immunoSEQ multiplex PCR; the TCRdb copy retains only in-frame clones and omits some. The sample shows nearly 85,000 clones, about 85% of them seen only once. This clone was detected ten times or more. Its antigen remains unknown. The sample was PBMCs, taken after 12 months of ibrutinib treatment. The receptor was isolated from a human donor with chronic lymphocytic leukemia.

The CDR3 region is CASSEAPAGADTQYF. DNA of the CDR3: TGTGCCAGCAGTGAAGCCCCCGCTGGGGCGGATACGCAGTATTTT. The chain has TRBV6-1 and TRBJ2-3; maybe TRBD1 (5 bases). Germline CDR1 is MNHNS and CDR2 is SASEGT. The CDR3 runs to 15 residues. The germline V and J ends were trimmed by 0 bases and 6 bases, with 13 bases remaining between them.